Following are 17 T cell receptor beta chains from one sample sequenced in a study of liver allograft versus peripheral blood T cells. About the research overall: The authors compared T cell receptor repertoires in transplanted livers with recipients' peripheral blood repertoires.

TCRdb reprocessed the reads with MiXCR, giving one entry per CDR3 protein. The sample contains 9,500 to 13,000 distinct CDR3 sequences, under 30% of which appear only once. Receptors originate from a human patient who had a liver transplant. These T cells may partly come from the graft donor.

Within the sample, this clonotype is medium-sized. The V and J genes are TRBV28 and TRBJ2-2, with D tentatively TRBD2 (5 bases). Germline assignment: CDR1 MDHEN and CDR2 SYDVKM. The CDR3 has 15 residues. The V gene lost 7 bases and the J gene lost 4 bases, with 16 bases spanning the gap. CDR3 nucleotides: TGTGCCAGCACCCTTCCGGGGAGAGGCACCGGGGAGCTGTTTTTT. Residues: CASTLPGRGTGELFF.

This sequence joins TRBV5-4 and TRBJ1-1; D possibly corresponds to TRBD1 (5 bases). From germline, CDR1 is SGHNT and CDR2 YYREEE (reference sequence). V gave up 3 bases and J gave up 6 bases, with 15 bases separating them. CDR3 length: 14 amino acids. The CDR3 DNA reads TGTGCCAGCAGCTGGACCAAAGGGGTGGCTGAAGCTTTCTTT. It translates to CASSWTKGVAEAFF.

This clonotype was seen only a few times. The chain carries TRBV7-9 and TRBJ1-3; possibly TRBD1 for D (6 bases). Germline V lookup: CDR1 SEHNR, CDR2 FQNEAQ (reference sequence). V was clipped by 5 bases and J by 0 bases, with 20 bases between them. This CDR3 has 18 amino acids. Written as DNA, the CDR3 is TGTGCCAGCAGCGTCCGTGGCCCGGGGACACTCTCTGGAAACACCATATATTTT. Encoded protein: CASSVRGPGTLSGNTIYF.

This rearrangement joins TRBV30 to TRBJ1-5, with 7 bases matching TRBD1. With V trimmed by 7 bases and J by 5 bases, 5 bases remained unmatched. The CDR3 spans 12 residues. Germline values: CDR1 GTSNPN, CDR2 SVGIG (reference sequence). The CDR3: CASSTGYQPQHF. DNA of the CDR3: TGTGCCTCTTCGACAGGGTATCAGCCCCAGCATTTT.

The sample holds many counts of this clonotype. This chain uses TRBV7-9 with TRBJ1-4; D not resolved. Trimming pared 2 bases from V and 7 bases from J, leaving 11 bases between. The CDR3 spans 14 residues. Germline V gives CDR1 SEHNR, CDR2 FQNEAQ (reference sequence). CDR3 sequence reads: CASSLLGDSEKLFF. CDR3 in DNA: TGTGCCAGCAGCTTACTCGGGGATAGTGAAAAACTGTTTTTT.

The gene calls are TRBV20-1 and TRBJ1-1; 8 nucleotides align to TRBD1. CDR1 and CDR2 from the germline V gene are DFQATT and SNEGSKA (reference sequence). This CDR3 has 14 residues. V lost 0 bases to trimming and J lost 1 base; unmatched junction nucleotides: 1. CDR3 DNA: TGCAGTGCTAGAGACAGGGGGCGGAACACTGAAGCTTTCTTT. Its protein is CSARDRGRNTEAFF.

A few counts support this clonotype. The chain uses TRBV6-1 and TRBJ1-1; D gene unclear. Germline V gives CDR1 MNHNS, CDR2 SASEGT. This CDR3 region has 14 residues. V was trimmed by 0 bases and J by 11 bases, leaving 16 bases between them. The DNA of the CDR3 is TGTGCCAGCAGTGAAGCGCCACCTAATACGCCCGCTTTCTTT. Its protein is CASSEAPPNTPAFF.

In its sample, this clonotype ranks as medium-sized. This chain links TRBV13 with TRBJ2-7, with 8 bases aligning to TRBD1. There are 18 residues in the CDR3. V lost 5 bases, J lost 0 bases, and 15 bases stayed unmatched. Germline V gives CDR1 PRHDT, CDR2 FYEKMQ (reference sequence). This chain's CDR3 is CASSARDRHYRSSYEQYF. The CDR3 coding sequence is TGTGCCAGCAGCGCCCGGGACAGGCACTATCGCAGCTCCTACGAGCAGTACTTC.

This clonotype has a handful of counts. CDR3 amino acids: CASRSTGAGNTIYF. The CDR3 DNA follows: TGTGCCAGCAGGTCGACGGGGGCGGGAAACACCATATATTTT. The V call is TRBV12-3 or TRBV12-4, the J call TRBJ1-3; D perhaps matches TRBD1 (6 bases). V dropped 6 bases and J dropped 4 bases, with 13 bases sitting between them. The CDR3 runs 14 residues.

A few counts support this clonotype. This chain uses TRBV19 with TRBJ2-1, with 15 bases identical to TRBD2. Germline CDR1 LNHDA, CDR2 SQIVND (reference sequence). With V trimmed by 9 bases and J by 6 bases, 6 bases remained unmatched. CDR3 length equals 15 residues. CDR3 nucleotides: TGTGCCAGCCGGACTAGCGGGAGGGCTAGCAATGAGCAGTTCTTC. It yields the protein CASRTSGRASNEQFF.

Judged by abundance, this clonotype is medium-sized. The rearrangement joins TRBV6-2 or TRBV6-3 to TRBJ1-5; 7 positions agree with TRBD1. Germline V gene lookup returns CDR1 MNHEY and CDR2 SVGEGT. The CDR3 runs 15 residues. J gave up 2 bases and V 6 bases, and 7 bases lay outside the gene matches. CDR3 bases: TGTGCCAGCAGAACCGACAGGGTAGGCAATCAGCCCCAGCATTTT. Translating gives CASRTDRVGNQPQHF.

This clonotype showed up many times. The V and J genes are TRBV28 and TRBJ1-1; D unresolved. The V gene's germline CDR1 is MDHEN and CDR2 SYDVKM. The germline V and J ends were trimmed by 6 bases and 1 base, with 18 bases remaining between them. The CDR3 is 16 amino acids. Here the CDR3 DNA reads TGTGCCAGCAGCCCGCCGGGCCAGGACGGGAACACTGAAGCTTTCTTT. It specifies CASSPPGQDGNTEAFF.

Only a few counts were recorded for this clonotype. This chain joins TRBV14 and TRBJ1-4; D might be TRBD1 (5 bases). The CDR3 extends over 15 amino acids. CDR1 is SGHDN and CDR2 is FVKESK in the germline V gene. V was clipped by 4 bases and J by 2 bases, with 11 bases between them. CDR3 region: CASSLRQLTNEKLFF. The CDR3 coding sequence is TGTGCCAGCAGCCTAAGACAGCTCACTAATGAAAAACTGTTTTTT.

This chain links TRBV12-3 or TRBV12-4 with TRBJ2-2; D unclear. The V end was cut by 4 bases, the J end by 5 bases, with 8 bases between. This CDR3 spans 13 amino acids. The CDR3 bases are TGTGCCAGCAGTTACGTAAGAACCGGGGAGCTGTTTTTT. Protein sequence: CASSYVRTGELFF.

This clonotype is medium-sized (0.01 to 0.1%) within its sample. This chain connects TRBV6-6 to TRBJ1-2; D is possibly TRBD1 (6 bases). This CDR3 spans 16 amino acids. The germline V and J ends were trimmed by 0 bases and 7 bases, with 18 bases remaining between them. The germline V gene has CDR1 MNHNY and CDR2 SVGAGI (reference sequence). As DNA, the CDR3 is TGTGCCAGCAGTTACTCGAGCCGAGGGGGGGAAGCTGGCTACACCTTC. This sequence encodes CASSYSSRGGEAGYTF.

This clonotype showed up just a few times. The CDR3: CASSLGNSGNTIYF. The CDR3 bases are TGTGCCAGCAGTTTGGGTAACTCTGGAAACACCATATATTTT. The V and J genes are TRBV12-3 or TRBV12-4 and TRBJ1-3; the D is unclear. V was clipped by 3 bases and J by 0 bases, with 6 bases between them. CDR3 length: 14 residues.

Only a few counts were recorded for this clonotype. The genes are TRBV7-2 and TRBJ2-7; TRBD1 or TRBD2 may be the D gene (5 bases each). The V and J ends lost 2 bases and 3 bases respectively, with 11 bases between them. Looked up from germline, CDR1 is SGHTA and CDR2 is FQGNSA. This CDR3 has 14 residues. CDR3 sequence: CASSLQRGFYEQYF. The CDR3 region has the DNA TGTGCCAGCAGCTTACAGAGGGGTTTCTACGAGCAGTACTTC.